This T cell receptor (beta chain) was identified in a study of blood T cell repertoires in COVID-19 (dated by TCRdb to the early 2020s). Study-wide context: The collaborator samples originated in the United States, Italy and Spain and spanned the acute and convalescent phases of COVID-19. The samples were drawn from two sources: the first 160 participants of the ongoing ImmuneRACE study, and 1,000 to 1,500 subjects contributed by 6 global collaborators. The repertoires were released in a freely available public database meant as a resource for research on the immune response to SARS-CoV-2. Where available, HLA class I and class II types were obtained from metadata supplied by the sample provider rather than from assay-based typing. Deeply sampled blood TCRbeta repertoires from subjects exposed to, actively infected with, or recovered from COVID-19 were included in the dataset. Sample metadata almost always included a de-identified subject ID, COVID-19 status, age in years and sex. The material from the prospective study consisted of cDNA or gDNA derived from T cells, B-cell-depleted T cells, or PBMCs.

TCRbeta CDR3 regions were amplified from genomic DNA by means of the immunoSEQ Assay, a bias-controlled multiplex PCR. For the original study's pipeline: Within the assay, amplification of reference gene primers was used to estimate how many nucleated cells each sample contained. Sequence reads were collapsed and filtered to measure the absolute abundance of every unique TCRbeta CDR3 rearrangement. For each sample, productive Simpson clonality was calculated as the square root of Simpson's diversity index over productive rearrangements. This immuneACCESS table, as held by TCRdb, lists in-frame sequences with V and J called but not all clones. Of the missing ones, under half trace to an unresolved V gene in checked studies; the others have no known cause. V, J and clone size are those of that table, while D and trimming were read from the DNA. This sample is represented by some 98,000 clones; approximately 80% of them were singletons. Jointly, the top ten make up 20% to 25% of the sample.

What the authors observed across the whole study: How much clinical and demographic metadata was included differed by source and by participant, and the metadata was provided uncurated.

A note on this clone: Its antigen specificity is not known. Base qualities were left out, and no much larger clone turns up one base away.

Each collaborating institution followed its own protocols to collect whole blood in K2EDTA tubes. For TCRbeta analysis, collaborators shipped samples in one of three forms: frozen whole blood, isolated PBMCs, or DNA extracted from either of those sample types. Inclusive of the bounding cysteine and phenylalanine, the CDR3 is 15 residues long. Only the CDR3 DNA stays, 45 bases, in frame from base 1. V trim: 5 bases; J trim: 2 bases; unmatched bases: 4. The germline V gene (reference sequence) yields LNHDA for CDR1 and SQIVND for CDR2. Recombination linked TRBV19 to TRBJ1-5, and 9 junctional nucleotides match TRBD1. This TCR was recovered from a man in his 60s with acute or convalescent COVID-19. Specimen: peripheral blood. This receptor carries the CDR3 CASSGWTGGNQPQHF. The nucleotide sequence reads TGTGCCAGTAGTGGCTGGACAGGGGGCAATCAGCCCCAGCATTTT.